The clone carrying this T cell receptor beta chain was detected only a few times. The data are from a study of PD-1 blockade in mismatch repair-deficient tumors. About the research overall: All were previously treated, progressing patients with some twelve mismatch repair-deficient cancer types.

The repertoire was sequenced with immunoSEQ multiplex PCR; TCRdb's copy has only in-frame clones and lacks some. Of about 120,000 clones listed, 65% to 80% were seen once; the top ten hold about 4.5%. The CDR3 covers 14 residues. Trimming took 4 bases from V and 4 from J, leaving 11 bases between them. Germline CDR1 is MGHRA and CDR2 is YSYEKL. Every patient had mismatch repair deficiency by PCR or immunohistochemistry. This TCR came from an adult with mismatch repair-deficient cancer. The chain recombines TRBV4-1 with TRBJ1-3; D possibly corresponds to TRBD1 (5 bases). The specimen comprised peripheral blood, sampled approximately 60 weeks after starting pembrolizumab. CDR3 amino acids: CASSPTGFGNTIYF. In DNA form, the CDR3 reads TGCGCCAGCAGCCCCACAGGTTTCGGAAACACCATATATTTT.